This T cell receptor (beta chain) appears in the sequencing data of a study of T-cell memory formation after mild COVID-19. Study details: TCR clusters largely stayed donor specific.

CDR1 is SGHRS, CDR2 YFSETQ, per germline. The CDR3 length is 15 residues. V trimming: 3 bases; J trimming: 1 base; junction bases outside the gene matches: 3. UMIs and sample barcodes were carried by the TCR alpha and TCR beta cDNA libraries that 5'RACE produced using constant-segment primers. In TCRdb, the 5' RACE reads were re-called with MiXCR into one record per CDR3 protein. There are a few hundred thousand distinct CDR3 sequences in the sample; 25% to 30% occur only once, and approximately 13% lies in the top ten. The chain uses TRBV5-1 and TRBJ2-2; 7 nucleotides align to TRBD1. This TCR was sampled from an adult woman who had mild COVID-19 (a few samples of this study predate the infection). Cell type and time point are not known. Sequencing was performed on PBMCs or a T cell subset sorted from them (not recorded which). CDR3 protein: CASSWGTENTGELFF. In nucleotides, the CDR3 is TGCGCCAGCAGCTGGGGGACAGAGAACACCGGGGAGCTGTTTTTT.